One sample yielded the 24 T cell receptor beta chains listed below, sequenced in a study of PD-1 blockade in classical Hodgkin lymphoma. The protocol was immunoSEQ multiplex PCR, while the TCRdb copy is restricted to in-frame clones and leaves out a portion. The sample shows tens of thousands of clones, approximately 82% of them seen only once. Relapse was seen in all patients after autologous stem cell transplantation, and brentuximab vedotin exposure was variable. This material consisted of peripheral blood mononuclear cells (PBMCs), taken before the second cycle of nivolumab. All receptors come from a human donor with classical Hodgkin lymphoma.

V usage is TRBV7-9 and J usage is TRBJ1-2, with 12 bases fitting TRBD1. CDR1 and CDR2 (germline): SEHNR, FQNEAQ (reference sequence). The CDR3 is made up of 14 amino acids. Trimming took 5 bases from V and 14 from J; bases not matched to a gene: 12. The CDR3 DNA is TGTGCCAGCAGCCAAGAGGGGACAGGGGGCGCGAGGACCTTC. Protein product: CASSQEGTGGARTF. The entire variable domain, with the rest obtained from reference TRBV7-9 and TRBJ1-2, is as follows: DTGVSQNPRHKITKRGQNVTFRCDPISEHNRLYWYRQTLGQGPEFLTYFQNEAQLEKSRLLSDRFSAERPKGSFSTLEIQRTEQGDSAMYLCASSQEGTGGARTFGSGTRLTVV.

The V call is TRBV4-2, the J call TRBJ2-7, with a tentative D call TRBD1 (6 bases). This CDR3 contains 16 residues. V shed 1 base and J shed 0 bases, with 13 bases lying between them. CDR1 is LGHNA and CDR2 is YNFKEQ in the germline V gene. This CDR3 is CASSQAPGEGSYEQYF. The CDR3, as DNA: TGTGCCAGCAGCCAAGCTCCAGGGGAAGGCTCCTACGAGCAGTACTTC.

This clone was counted between two and nine times. V is TRBV18 and J is TRBJ2-1; D might be TRBD2 (5 bases). The germline V gene encodes CDR1 KGHSH and CDR2 LQKENI. This CDR3 is 16 amino acids long. With 3 bases removed from V and 0 bases from J, the gap between germline ends came to 12 bases. The CDR3, as DNA: TGTGCCAGCTCACCCTCCGGAGGAAGCTCCTACAATGAGCAGTTCTTC. Translating gives CASSPSGGSSYNEQFF. The full variable domain, in which reference TRBV18 and TRBJ2-1 provide the parts outside the CDR3, is NAGVMQNPRHLVRRRGQEARLRCSPMKGHSHVYWYRQLPEEGLKFMVYLQKENIIDESGMPKERFSAEFPKEGPSILRIQQVVRGDSAAYFCASSPSGGSSYNEQFFGPGTRLTVL.

This clone was recorded only once. The rearrangement links TRBV5-8 to TRBJ1-1; no reliable D call. The V and J ends lost 6 bases and 7 bases respectively, with 16 bases between them. Germline V gene data show CDR1 as SGHTS and CDR2 as YDEGEE. This CDR3 is built from 13 residues. CDR3: CASTEGLENEAFF. As DNA, the CDR3 is TGTGCCAGCACCGAGGGCCTTGAAAATGAAGCTTTCTTT.

About this clone itself: Other DNA sequences within the sample encode an identical CDR3. The CDR3, as DNA: TGTGCCAGCAGCTTGGGGCGGGAAGCTTTCTTT. This translates into CASSLGREAFF. The chain is built from TRBV7-9 and TRBJ1-1; possibly TRBD1 for D (5 bases). CDR3 length: 11 amino acids. The germline V gene encodes CDR1 SEHNR and CDR2 FQNEAQ (reference sequence). Trimming removed 3 bases from V and 8 bases from J, with 7 bases in between. The full variable domain, with the rest looked up from reference TRBV7-9 and TRBJ1-1, is DTGVSQNPRHKITKRGQNVTFRCDPISEHNRLYWYRQTLGQGPEFLTYFQNEAQLEKSRLLSDRFSAERPKGSFSTLEIQRTEQGDSAMYLCASSLGREAFFGQGTRLTVV.

The chain uses TRBV28 and TRBJ1-2; D perhaps matches TRBD1 (6 bases). Trimming shortened V by 9 bases and J by 5 bases, and 22 bases separated the two germline ends. The CDR3 is made up of 15 amino acids. Germline CDR1 MDHEN, CDR2 SYDVKM. In DNA form, the CDR3 reads TGTGCCAGTAACGGGGGCAGGTTACAAATTTATGGCTACACCTTC. Encoded protein: CASNGGRLQIYGYTF.

The V and J genes are TRBV11-3 and TRBJ1-1; 10 bases line up with TRBD1. CDR3 length equals 19 residues. Germline CDR1 is SGHNT and CDR2 is YENEEA. With 5 bases clipped from V and 0 bases from J, the junction kept 15 bases outside the gene matches. CDR3 loop: CASSQRTPGQGNMNTEAFF. CDR3 sequence (DNA): TGTGCCAGCAGCCAACGAACCCCGGGACAGGGGAACATGAACACTGAAGCTTTCTTT.

This clone has more than one count but fewer than ten. At one boundary the junction diverges from the germline segment, which might be a read error. V gene TRBV6-1 combines with J gene TRBJ2-7, with D perhaps matching TRBD1 (6 bases). The CDR3 length is 15 residues. Germline V lookup: CDR1 MNHNS, CDR2 SASEGT. The chain's CDR3 is CASSEAERGMDEQYF. Written as DNA, the CDR3 is TGTGCCAGCAGCGAAGCGGAGAGGGGGATGGACGAGCAGTACTTC.

The chain has TRBV4-1 and TRBJ1-1; maybe TRBD1 (5 bases). Germline lookup yields CDR1 MGHRA and CDR2 YSYEKL. The CDR3 covers 15 residues. V shed 0 bases and J shed 4 bases, with 12 bases lying between them. CDR3 in amino acids: CASSQDGTGGTEAFF. The CDR3 DNA sequence: TGCGCCAGCAGCCAAGACGGGACGGGGGGCACTGAAGCTTTCTTT.

V gene TRBV28 combines with J gene TRBJ2-2; no reliable D call. CDR3 length equals 12 residues. V lost 9 bases and J 1 base, leaving 6 bases between the germline ends. Germline V gene data show CDR1 as MDHEN and CDR2 as SYDVKM. The CDR3 here is CASRLNTGELFF. The CDR3 DNA sequence: TGTGCCAGTCGCCTGAACACCGGGGAGCTGTTTTTT. The variable domain in full, completed from reference TRBV28 and TRBJ2-2, reads DVKVTQSSRYLVKRTGEKVFLECVQDMDHENMFWYRQDPGLGLRLIYFSYDVKMKEKGDIPEGYSVSREKKERFSLILESASTNQTSMYLCASRLNTGELFFGEGSRLTVL.

CDR3 DNA: TGTGCCAGTAGATTGACCGGGGAGCTGTTTTTT. Translating it yields CASRLTGELFF. The chain uses TRBV19 and TRBJ2-2; D gene uncertain. V was trimmed by 6 bases and J by 5 bases, leaving 4 bases between them. There are 11 residues in the CDR3. The germline V gene has CDR1 LNHDA and CDR2 SQIVND (reference sequence). Supplemented by reference TRBV19 and TRBJ2-2, the full variable domain reads DGGITQSPKYLFRKEGQNVTLSCEQNLNHDAMYWYRQDPGQGLRLIYYSQIVNDFQKGDIAEGYSVSREKKESFPLTVTSAQKNPTAFYLCASRLTGELFFGEGSRLTVL.

CDR3 loop: CASSFLSGTDTQYF. The DNA for the CDR3 is TGTGCCAGCAGTTTTTTGTCGGGCACAGATACGCAGTATTTT. V usage is TRBV28 and J usage is TRBJ2-3; D unclear. Per the germline V gene, CDR1 is MDHEN and CDR2 is SYDVKM. V lost 3 bases, J lost 1 base, and 8 bases lay in between. This CDR3 region has 14 residues.

This clone was found once. The chain is built from TRBV28 and TRBJ2-7; 9 bases are shared with TRBD2. Germline assignment: CDR1 MDHEN and CDR2 SYDVKM. The CDR3 length is 12 residues. V was clipped by 6 bases and J by 4 bases; unmatched bases: 1. CDR3 residues: CASRGLAYEQYF. CDR3 bases: TGTGCCAGCAGAGGACTAGCGTACGAGCAGTACTTC.

The chain has TRBV7-9 and TRBJ1-3; D not certain. Germline loops: CDR1 SEHNR, CDR2 FQNEAQ (reference sequence). The ends were cut back, 11 bases at V and 8 bases at J, with 19 bases in the middle. This CDR3 contains 13 residues. The CDR3 sequence is CAARSPGIDTIYF. DNA for the CDR3: TGTGCCGCAAGATCTCCGGGGATTGACACCATATATTTT. The full variable domain, rest sourced from reference TRBV7-9 and TRBJ1-3, is DTGVSQNPRHKITKRGQNVTFRCDPISEHNRLYWYRQTLGQGPEFLTYFQNEAQLEKSRLLSDRFSAERPKGSFSTLEIQRTEQGDSAMYLCAARSPGIDTIYFGEGSWLTVV.

This chain connects TRBV28 to TRBJ1-2, with 8 positions matching TRBD1. The CDR3 covers 14 residues. The trim removed 5 bases at V and 4 bases at J, leaving 6 bases unmatched. Germline loops: CDR1 MDHEN, CDR2 SYDVKM. The DNA for the CDR3 is TGTGCCAGCAGTCCACCCACAGGGGGCTATGGCTACACCTTC. This translates into CASSPPTGGYGYTF.

The V and J genes are TRBV9 and TRBJ2-5; no clear D gene. CDR3 length equals 12 residues. With 4 bases removed from V and 1 base from J, the gap between germline ends came to 5 bases. The germline V gene encodes CDR1 SGDLS and CDR2 YYNGEE. CDR3 nucleotides: TGTGCCAGCAGCAAAACCCAAGAGACCCAGTACTTC. This sequence encodes CASSKTQETQYF. Full variable domain (rest looked up from reference TRBV9 and TRBJ2-5): DSGVTQTPKHLITATGQRVTLRCSPRSGDLSVYWYQQSLDQGLQFLIQYYNGEERAKGNILERFSAQQFPDLHSELNLSSLELGDSALYFCASSKTQETQYFGPGTRLLVL.

The chain couples TRBV6-5 to TRBJ1-2; D perhaps matches TRBD1 (5 bases). Germline-derived CDR1 and CDR2 are MNHEY and SVGAGI. The CDR3 has 12 residues. V dropped 2 bases and J dropped 8 bases, with 9 bases sitting between them. For the CDR3, the DNA is TGTGCCAGCAGTTACGGGGGTGGGGGCTACACCTTC. It is translated as CASSYGGGGYTF.

The chain links TRBV15 to TRBJ2-5, with D uncertain. With 0 bases removed from V and 5 bases from J, the gap between germline ends came to 4 bases. Germline V lookup: CDR1 LNHNV, CDR2 YYDKDF (reference sequence). This CDR3 is 12 amino acids long. The CDR3 DNA sequence: TGTGCCACCAGCAGAGATTCGGAGACCCAGTACTTC. Translation: CATSRDSETQYF.

This clone occurred a few times. The chain employs TRBV11-2 and TRBJ1-1; D is unresolved. Deletions cut 4 bases from V and 6 bases from J, with 15 bases between. This CDR3 has 14 residues. CDR1 and CDR2 from the germline V gene are SGHAT and FQNNGV. The CDR3 loop is CASSSLLVHPEAFF. CDR3 DNA: TGTGCCAGCAGCTCTCTATTGGTCCACCCTGAAGCTTTCTTT. Looking up the rest from reference TRBV11-2 and TRBJ1-1 gives the full variable domain: EAGVAQSPRYKIIEKRQSVAFWCNPISGHATLYWYQQILGQGPKLLIQFQNNGVVDDSQLPKDRFSAERLKGVDSTLKIQPAKLEDSAVYLCASSSLLVHPEAFFGQGTRLTVV.

The chain carries TRBV19 and TRBJ1-1; D is possibly TRBD1 (5 bases). From germline, CDR1 is LNHDA and CDR2 SQIVND (reference sequence). V was clipped by 3 bases and J by 5 bases, with 13 bases between them. This CDR3 is built from 14 residues. Here the CDR3 DNA reads TGTGCCAGTAGTATCGGGGCTTGGGGAACTGAAGCTTTCTTT. It is translated as CASSIGAWGTEAFF.

The chain has TRBV14 and TRBJ1-1; 9 bases agree with TRBD1. CDR1 is SGHDN, CDR2 FVKESK, per germline. This CDR3 spans 17 amino acids. V lost 2 bases to trimming and J lost 5 bases; unmatched junction nucleotides: 12. CDR3 sequence reads: CASSQIQGAGGGTEAFF. The CDR3 DNA reads TGTGCCAGCAGCCAAATACAGGGGGCGGGTGGCGGTACTGAAGCTTTCTTT.

This clone appeared a few times. J is TRBJ1-2 and V is TRBV7-9; the D is unclear. Germline values: CDR1 SEHNR, CDR2 FQNEAQ (reference sequence). Trimming shortened V by 4 bases and J by 7 bases, and 10 bases separated the two germline ends. The CDR3 has 12 amino acids. The CDR3 DNA reads TGTGCCAGCAGCTACCCCAGCGGTGGCTACACCTTC. As protein: CASSYPSGGYTF.

The V call is TRBV9, the J call TRBJ2-7; D may be TRBD2 (5 bases). The CDR3 sequence is 13 residues long. Per germline, CDR1 SGDLS and CDR2 YYNGEE. V shed 0 bases and J shed 7 bases, with 11 bases lying between them. The CDR3 sequence is CASSVDVSGEQYV. In DNA, the CDR3 is TGTGCCAGCAGCGTAGACGTCTCGGGGGAGCAGTACGTC.

The chain links TRBV5-1 to TRBJ1-1, with unresolved D. Germline V gene lookup returns CDR1 SGHRS and CDR2 YFSETQ. The CDR3 covers 14 residues. V gave up 4 bases and J gave up 0 bases, with 10 bases separating them. CDR3 protein: CASSPGGLNTEAFF. The CDR3 DNA sequence: TGCGCCAGCAGCCCAGGAGGACTGAACACTGAAGCTTTCTTT.